This T cell receptor beta chain derives from a study of PD-L1 blockade in urothelial cancer listed by TCRdb under 2017. Describing the broader study: Every patient began therapy in 2014 and was given atezolizumab 1,200 mg intravenously every 3 weeks. About 90% of the roughly 29 patients were males with bladder-origin urothelial cancer, and 18 of 29 reported a prior smoking history. An ECOG performance status of 0 or 1 was recorded for the patients, and 0 to 3 prior chemotherapy regimens had been received by the patients. Blood samples were analyzed at two time points: 3 weeks after treatment start (second dose) and 6 weeks after treatment start. A median of about 150,000 T cells and roughly 80,000 unique TCRs was obtained from blood samples, and a median clonality of 0.080 was observed. The study, an exploratory multi-omic analysis, examined somatic, immune and clinical correlates of response to PD-L1 blockade with atezolizumab in urothelial cancer. Pretreatment tumor samples, along with matched peripheral blood serially collected before and after atezolizumab treatment, were subjected to TCR sequencing. Progression-free survival longer than 6 months counted as durable clinical benefit, and TCR features were additionally tested against both progression-free and overall survival. In the same patients, pretreatment tumors underwent whole exome sequencing and RNA sequencing in addition to TCR sequencing. Nine patients achieved durable clinical benefit and approximately 20 did not. Over 28 patients had pretreatment blood TCR-seq, 24 had at least one posttreatment blood collection, and 24 had tumor TCR-seq. General findings and caveats noted by the study authors: Because of the small sample size (n ≈ 29) and the many exploratory analyses performed, the results are intended to be regarded as hypothesis-generating. Among patients with durable benefit, tumor-associated TCR clones showed greater expansion in peripheral blood 3 weeks after treatment started (n ≈ 22, p = 0.022). Improved progression-free and overall survival was associated with having pretreatment peripheral blood TCR clonality below the median.

A cohort of about 30 patients with locally advanced or metastatic urothelial carcinoma, treated at Memorial Sloan Kettering on a trial protocol, was included. Peripheral blood mononuclear cells were collected pretreatment and during treatment, at between 1 and 8 total time points per patient. The Qiagen DNeasy Blood extraction kit was used to purify genomic DNA from total PBMCs and tumor samples. PBMCs were collected pretreatment and during treatment, and were isolated and stored as previously described. Each PCR received spiked-in synthetic TCR analog templates so that absolute template abundance could be estimated from read counts. The immunoSEQ assay used bias-controlled V and J gene primers to amplify TCRbeta CDR3 regions from genomic DNA. Rearranged TCRbeta segments were sequenced at approximately 20X coverage. In the paper's pipeline: Clustering was used to correct sequencing errors, and CDR3s were annotated against IMGT to assign V, D and J genes. Downstream analyses used only productive TCRbeta rearrangements, leaving out any out-of-frame or stop-codon sequences. Clonality was computed as one minus Shannon entropy normalized by the log of the number of unique productive sequences. Clones differing between time points or between blood and tumor were identified by Fisher's exact test with Benjamini-Hochberg correction at adjusted p below 0.01. Sourced from immuneACCESS, this table was stored by TCRdb with only in-frame sequences that have V and J called. A share of the clones is absent; for the studies checked, an unresolved V gene accounts for under half, and the remainder has no known explanation. V, J and clone size were drawn from that table, and D and trimming were deduced from the DNA. The sample table holds roughly 74,000 clones, of which 87% were seen once. Roughly 5.7% of the sample is in the top ten clones.

In the case of this clone: No antigen is known for it. Base qualities are missing; no much larger clone stands one base away.

There are 14 amino acids in the CDR3, from cysteine to phenylalanine inclusive. Solely the CDR3 DNA is kept, with 42 bases framed from the first base. CDR1 and CDR2 are read off the germline V gene as SNHLY and FYNNEI. Trimming at the junction amounts to 8 bases on V and 8 bases on J, and the germline ends lie 18 bases apart. This TCR derives from a woman in her 70s with urothelial cancer. The sequence is built from TRBV2 and TRBJ2-2; no confident D gene assignment can be made. The sample in question was PBMCs, obtained around atezolizumab (anti-PD-L1) treatment. The CDR3 sequence is CASSQNEAPGELFF. The DNA sequence reads TGTGCCAGCTCACAAAACGAAGCGCCGGGGGAGCTGTTTTTT.